Below are 8 T cell receptor beta chains sequenced from a single sample in a study of cytomegalovirus exposure and HLA in healthy donors. The PCR made use of 60 Vbeta and 13 Jbeta primers. Clones were read by immunoSEQ multiplex PCR, and TCRdb kept only the in-frame ones, dropping some. The sample lists 90,000 to 130,000 clones, approximately 70% occurring once. The specimen sequenced was PBMCs. These receptors all come from a man between 25 and 39 years old in good health and CMV-seropositive.

The chain links TRBV2 to TRBJ2-7; maybe TRBD1 (5 bases). Trimming removed 4 bases from V and 2 bases from J, with 12 bases in between. From germline, CDR1 is SNHLY and CDR2 FYNNEI. This CDR3 spans 14 amino acids. The CDR3 DNA reads TGTGCCAGCAGTGTGTCACAGGCAGCCTACGAGCAGTACTTC. It yields the protein CASSVSQAAYEQYF.

The chain joins TRBV18 to TRBJ2-3; no firm D call. The ends were cut back, 3 bases at V and 6 bases at J, with 4 bases in the middle. Germline assignment: CDR1 KGHSH and CDR2 LQKENI. CDR3 length equals 11 residues. CDR3 residues: CASSPADTQYF. The CDR3 DNA follows: TGTGCCAGCTCACCGGCCGATACGCAGTATTTT. Combining the CDR3 with reference TRBV18 and TRBJ2-3 gives the whole variable domain NAGVMQNPRHLVRRRGQEARLRCSPMKGHSHVYWYRQLPEEGLKFMVYLQKENIIDESGMPKERFSAEFPKEGPSILRIQQVVRGDSAAYFCASSPADTQYFGPGTRLTVL.

This rearrangement joins TRBV4-2 to TRBJ2-3; 8 nucleotides align to TRBD1. CDR1 is LGHNA and CDR2 is YNFKEQ in the germline V gene. The V and J ends lost 0 bases and 0 bases, in that order; junction bases with no gene match: 17. CDR3 length: 21 amino acids. The CDR3 region has the DNA TGTGCCAGCAGCCAAGATGTCCCGGCGCCGGCAGGGGGCGATAGCACAGATACGCAGTATTTT. Translated, it gives CASSQDVPAPAGGDSTDTQYF.

This chain links TRBV4-1 with TRBJ2-1, with 7 bases identical to TRBD2. The V and J ends lost 1 base and 0 bases, in that order; junction bases with no gene match: 9. This CDR3 comprises 18 residues. Germline assignment: CDR1 MGHRA and CDR2 YSYEKL. DNA for the CDR3: TGCGCCAGCAGCCAAGGAAGGGCGGGAGTGGTCTCCTACAATGAGCAGTTCTTC. This translates into CASSQGRAGVVSYNEQFF.

This clone showed up just a few times. The chain joins TRBV2 to TRBJ1-2; D might be TRBD1 (6 bases). CDR3 size: 14 residues. CDR1 and CDR2 (germline): SNHLY, FYNNEI. The ends were cut back, 6 bases at V and 7 bases at J, with 18 bases in the middle. The CDR3 DNA reads as TGTGCCAGCAGGGCGGGGGGGGCACGTGGTGGCTACACCTTC. Protein: CASRAGGARGGYTF. Combining the CDR3 with reference TRBV2 and TRBJ1-2 gives the whole variable domain EPEVTQTPSHQVTQMGQEVILRCVPISNHLYFYWYRQILGQKVEFLVSFYNNEISEKSEIFDDQFSVERPDGSNFTLKIRSTKLEDSAMYFCASRAGGARGGYTFGSGTRLTVV.

This clone was seen a single time. The gene calls are TRBV19 and TRBJ2-4; a possible D gene is TRBD2 (6 bases). The V end lost 7 bases, the J end lost 4 bases, and 14 bases lay between the germline ends. CDR1 LNHDA and CDR2 SQIVND come from the germline V gene (reference sequence). The CDR3 length is 14 residues. CDR3 in DNA: TGTGCCAGTACCCCTCCCGGGGGTAAAAACATTCAGTACTTC. Translation gives CASTPPGGKNIQYF. Together with reference TRBV19 and TRBJ2-4, the CDR3 gives the full variable domain: DGGITQSPKYLFRKEGQNVTLSCEQNLNHDAMYWYRQDPGQGLRLIYYSQIVNDFQKGDIAEGYSVSREKKESFPLTVTSAQKNPTAFYLCASTPPGGKNIQYFGAGTRLSVL.

The chain couples TRBV5-1 to TRBJ2-2; 7 positions match TRBD1. V shed 5 bases and J 6 bases; nucleotides not matched to a gene: 4. This CDR3 has 13 amino acids. CDR1 is SGHRS and CDR2 is YFSETQ in the germline V gene. Written as DNA, the CDR3 is TGCGCCAGCAGACAAGACAGGGCCGGGGAGCTGTTTTTT. Translating it yields CASRQDRAGELFF.

The rearrangement links TRBV10-3 to TRBJ1-1; tentative D call: TRBD1 (5 bases). This CDR3 spans 14 amino acids. With 2 bases removed from V and 0 bases from J, the gap between germline ends came to 7 bases. Germline V gene lookup returns CDR1 ENHRY and CDR2 SYGVKD. The DNA for the CDR3 is TGTGCCATCAGTGAGCCAGGGATGAACACTGAAGCTTTCTTT. Its protein product is CAISEPGMNTEAFF.